The 20 T cell receptor beta chains in this list originate from one sample, sequenced in a study of identical twins. TCRdb redid the calling of the 5' RACE reads with MiXCR, one entry per CDR3 protein. In the table there are 200,000 or so distinct CDR3 sequences, more than 6.5% of which are singletons. The same data also went into a second study, on yellow fever vaccine responses in identical twins.

Sequences were obtained from memory (CD45RO+) T cells sorted from blood. Source of these receptors: a woman aged 18-29 years in good health.

This rearrangement joins TRBV27 to TRBJ2-7; D uncertain. CDR3 length: 16 residues. Trimming took off 2 bases at V and 0 bases at J, with 14 bases between the two ends. Germline values: CDR1 MNHEY, CDR2 SMNVEV (reference sequence). The CDR3 sequence is CASSLVGQFNSYEQYF. In DNA, the CDR3 is TGTGCCAGCAGTTTAGTTGGCCAGTTCAACTCCTACGAGCAGTACTTC.

This chain joins TRBV7-2 and TRBJ2-2; no definite D call. CDR1 and CDR2 from the germline V gene are SGHTA and FQGNSA. This CDR3 region has 12 residues. V lost 2 bases and J 9 bases, leaving 7 bases between the germline ends. The CDR3 sequence: CASSLSPRELFF. In DNA, the CDR3 is TGTGCCAGCAGCTTATCCCCTAGGGAGCTGTTTTTT. Variable domain in full (rest from reference TRBV7-2 and TRBJ2-2): GAGVSQSPSNKVTEKGKDVELRCDPISGHTALYWYRQSLGQGLEFLIYFQGNSAPDKSGLPSDRFSAERTGGSVSTLTIQRTQQEDSAVYLCASSLSPRELFFGEGSRLTVL.

The rearrangement links TRBV7-2 to TRBJ2-7; D possibly corresponds to TRBD2 (6 bases). CDR1 is SGHTA and CDR2 is FQGNSA in the germline V gene. This CDR3 spans 17 amino acids. V was trimmed by 2 bases and J by 6 bases, leaving 23 bases between them. CDR3 nucleotide sequence: TGTGCCAGCAGCTTAAGGCAGGAGGGGACCTTCCCTCGCGAGCAGTACTTC. Residues: CASSLRQEGTFPREQYF.

This clonotype was seen many times. This chain uses TRBV7-9 with TRBJ2-3; 8 bases agree with TRBD1. The trim removed 7 bases at V and 7 bases at J, leaving 7 bases unmatched. The CDR3 runs to 13 residues. Germline assignment: CDR1 SEHNR and CDR2 FQNEAQ (reference sequence). CDR3 nucleotides: TGTGCCAGCATAACCGGGACAGGCTATACGCAGTATTTT. This translates into CASITGTGYTQYF.

The genes are TRBV6-1 and TRBJ2-7, with 7 bases matching TRBD1. V trimming: 6 bases; J trimming: 2 bases; junction bases outside the gene matches: 10. CDR1 is MNHNS, CDR2 SASEGT, per germline. The CDR3 loop spans 15 amino acids. DNA for the CDR3: TGTGCCAGCAGCCGCGCCGGGACAGATGCCTACGAGCAGTACTTC. The encoded protein is CASSRAGTDAYEQYF.

This clonotype was detected many times. CDR3 nucleotide sequence: TGTGCCAGCAGTTTGGGGAGCGGCAATACGCAGTATTTT. Its protein is CASSLGSGNTQYF. The rearrangement uses TRBV6-2 or TRBV6-3 and TRBJ2-3; the D gene is possibly TRBD2 (5 bases). The CDR3 runs to 13 residues. Trimming cost V 4 bases and J 7 bases, with 12 bases left between them. Germline V CDR1 and CDR2: MNHEY, SVGEGT.

The table lists this clonotype with many counts. The rearrangement uses TRBV23-1 and TRBJ2-1; 10 nucleotides align to TRBD2. TRBV23-1 is an ORF, with its function uncertain. CDR3 length equals 16 residues. J was trimmed by 4 bases and V by 1 base; bases with no gene match: 4. As DNA, the CDR3 is TGCGCCAGCAGTCAATGGGCTAGCGGGGGATACAATGAGCAGTTCTTC. Translating gives CASSQWASGGYNEQFF.

There are many counts of this clonotype. The chain uses TRBV5-1 and TRBJ2-5; D is possibly TRBD1 or TRBD2 (5 bases each). Per the germline V gene, CDR1 is SGHRS and CDR2 is YFSETQ. This CDR3 comprises 13 residues. V was clipped by 3 bases and J by 2 bases, with 8 bases between them. The CDR3 coding sequence is TGCGCCAGCAGCTCGGGACCTCAAGAGACCCAGTACTTC. Encoded protein: CASSSGPQETQYF. The full variable domain, with the rest looked up from reference TRBV5-1 and TRBJ2-5, is KAGVTQTPRYLIKTRGQQVTLSCSPISGHRSVSWYQQTPGQGLQFLFEYFSETQRNKGNFPGRFSGRQFSNSRSEMNVSTLELGDSALYLCASSSGPQETQYFGPGTRLLVL.

This clonotype turned up a few times. The chain couples TRBV5-1 to TRBJ2-7, with TRBD2 identical over 10 bases. This CDR3 region has 14 residues. Germline V gives CDR1 SGHRS, CDR2 YFSETQ. Trimming at V came to 3 bases and at J to 4 bases, leaving 4 bases not matched to a gene. CDR3: CASSSSGSGYEQYF. The CDR3 DNA sequence: TGCGCCAGCAGCTCTAGCGGGAGTGGTTACGAGCAGTACTTC.

With respect to this clonotype: At one end, the junction sequence differs from germline, possibly due to a read error. Here the CDR3 reads CASRAGQGPTRELFF. The CDR3 nucleotides read TGTGCCAGCAGGGCGGGACAGGGTCCCACCAGGGAGCTGTTTTTT. This sequence joins TRBV2 and TRBJ2-2; 9 nucleotides agree with TRBD1. This CDR3 contains 15 residues. Germline values: CDR1 SNHLY, CDR2 FYNNEI.

The sample holds many counts of this clonotype. This sequence joins TRBV29-1 and TRBJ2-3, with a possible D match to TRBD2 (5 bases). This CDR3 has 14 residues. Germline CDR1 and CDR2: SQVTM and ANQGSEA. Trimming shortened V by 6 bases and J by 0 bases, and 13 bases separated the two germline ends. The CDR3 loop is CSVVSGTSTDTQYF. CDR3 in DNA: TGCAGCGTAGTCAGCGGAACTAGCACAGATACGCAGTATTTT.

The J gene is TRBJ1-2, the V gene TRBV7-2, with TRBD1 as a possible D gene (5 bases). Looked up from germline, CDR1 is SGHTA and CDR2 is FQGNSA. This CDR3 is built from 15 residues. With 5 bases removed from V and 3 bases from J, the gap between germline ends came to 16 bases. CDR3 protein: CASSTGGGGDYGYTF. The CDR3 DNA sequence: TGTGCCAGCAGCACCGGCGGGGGAGGTGACTATGGCTACACCTTC.

The sample holds a few counts of this clonotype. CDR3 nucleotide sequence: TGTGCCAGCAGCTTGGGGTACAGGGGGGATCAGCCCCAGCATTTT. It yields the protein CASSLGYRGDQPQHF. The chain recombines TRBV5-6 with TRBJ1-5; 8 bases agree with TRBD1. The CDR3 is 15 amino acids. The V gene end was trimmed by 0 bases and the J gene end by 5 bases; junction bases not matched to a gene: 4. The V gene's germline CDR1 is SGHDT and CDR2 YYEEEE.

Many counts were recorded for this clonotype. The chain carries TRBV5-1 and TRBJ2-7, with 10 bases that match TRBD1. The ends lost 1 base at V and 2 bases at J; junction bases unmatched: 3. The germline CDR1 and CDR2 sequences are SGHRS and YFSETQ. The CDR3 spans 15 residues. The CDR3 nucleotides are TGCGCCAGCAGCTTGTTGGGACAGGGGACCTACGAGCAGTACTTC. The encoded protein is CASSLLGQGTYEQYF.

This clonotype showed up just a few times. The chain employs TRBV19 and TRBJ2-1, with D perhaps matching TRBD2 (6 bases). In germline, CDR1 is LNHDA, CDR2 SQIVND (reference sequence). This CDR3 is built from 16 residues. With 1 base removed from V and 6 bases from J, the gap between germline ends came to 16 bases. Here the CDR3 reads CASSIVTGARINEQFF. The CDR3 DNA follows: TGTGCCAGTAGTATAGTCACGGGAGCGAGAATCAATGAGCAGTTCTTC.

This chain connects TRBV7-9 to TRBJ2-3; TRBD2 aligns across 8 bases. The J segment lost 12 bases and the V segment lost 5 bases, leaving 10 bases of the junction unmatched. There are 13 residues in the CDR3. In germline, CDR1 is SEHNR, CDR2 FQNEAQ (reference sequence). The CDR3 loop is CASSDIISGKQYF. Here the CDR3 DNA reads TGTGCCAGCAGCGACATTATTAGCGGGAAACAGTATTTT.

This clonotype came up a few times. The chain couples TRBV14 to TRBJ1-2; the match to TRBD1 covers 7 bases. There are 15 residues in the CDR3. J gave up 7 bases and V 5 bases, and 13 bases lay outside the gene matches. CDR1 is SGHDN and CDR2 is FVKESK in the germline V gene. The CDR3 DNA reads as TGTGCCAGCAGCTCAGAACAGGGGATTATTGGTGGCTACACCTTC. Amino acid sequence: CASSSEQGIIGGYTF.

This chain joins TRBV28 and TRBJ1-2; 7 nucleotides align to TRBD1. This CDR3 comprises 12 residues. The germline CDR1 and CDR2 sequences are MDHEN and SYDVKM. In nucleotides, the CDR3 is TGTGGGTGGGGCAGGGGGTCCTTTGGCTACACCTTC. The encoded protein is CGWGRGSFGYTF.

This clonotype was counted between two and nine times. The rearrangement links TRBV7-2 to TRBJ2-2; a weak D match, TRBD2 (6 bases). V lost 7 bases, J lost 7 bases, and 22 bases lay in between. CDR1 is SGHTA, CDR2 FQGNSA, per germline. The CDR3 is made up of 16 amino acids. Here the CDR3 DNA reads TGTGCCAGCATCGCCGACTCCGGGACTGCCCTCGGGGAGCTGTTTTTT. Residues: CASIADSGTALGELFF.

J is TRBJ1-3 and V is TRBV30; no reliable D call. Trimming left V 2 bases short and J 0 bases short, with 5 bases between. The germline CDR1 and CDR2 sequences are GTSNPN and SVGIG (reference sequence). CDR3 size: 13 residues. The chain's CDR3 is CAWSHPSGNTIYF. The CDR3 bases are TGTGCCTGGAGTCACCCCTCTGGAAACACCATATATTTT.